These 22 T cell receptor beta chains share one sample of origin, sequenced in a study of cytomegalovirus exposure and HLA in healthy donors. Primers for the PCR totalled 60 Vbeta and 13 Jbeta. This table comes from immunoSEQ multiplex PCR, and its TCRdb copy is limited to in-frame clones, with some not included. The sample includes some 200,000 clones, approximately 84% of them seen just once. Input material: PBMCs. All receptors come from a woman in her forties in good health and CMV-seronegative.

The rearrangement uses TRBV29-1 and TRBJ1-1; TRBD1 matches 9 bases. Germline CDR1 SQVTM, CDR2 ANQGSEA. The CDR3 totals 15 residues. Trimming at V came to 7 bases and at J to 4 bases, leaving 13 bases not matched to a gene. The CDR3 protein is CSGKAGTGKSTEAFF. DNA of the CDR3: TGCAGCGGAAAAGCCGGGACAGGGAAGAGCACTGAAGCTTTCTTT. Supplemented by reference TRBV29-1 and TRBJ1-1, the full variable domain reads SAVISQKPSRDICQRGTSLTIQCQVDSQVTMMFWYRQQPGQSLTLIATANQGSEATYESGFVIDKFPISRPNLTFSTLTVSNMSPEDSSIYLCSGKAGTGKSTEAFFGQGTRLTVV.

This chain joins TRBV4-3 and TRBJ2-1; possible D gene TRBD1, 6 bases. Per the germline V gene, CDR1 is LGHNA and CDR2 is YSLEER. The V and J ends lost 4 bases and 6 bases respectively, with 19 bases between them. The CDR3 contains 16 residues. Written as DNA, the CDR3 is TGCGCCAGCAGCCTAAACGCAGGGGTTGGGCTCAATGAGCAGTTCTTC. This codes for CASSLNAGVGLNEQFF.

The chain employs TRBV5-4 and TRBJ2-4; a weak D match, TRBD2 (6 bases). Per germline, CDR1 SGHNT and CDR2 YYREEE (reference sequence). CDR3 length: 16 amino acids. Trimming left V 0 bases short and J 0 bases short, with 10 bases between. This chain's CDR3 is CASSLGGEVAKNIQYF. DNA of the CDR3: TGTGCCAGCAGCTTGGGGGGGGAGGTAGCCAAAAACATTCAGTACTTC.

V usage is TRBV5-1 and J usage is TRBJ2-3; 8 bases map to TRBD2. J gave up 3 bases and V 4 bases, and 4 bases lay outside the gene matches. Germline CDR1 and CDR2: SGHRS and YFSETQ. The CDR3 consists of 14 residues. The CDR3 reads CASSRTSITDTQYF. In DNA form, the CDR3 reads TGCGCCAGCAGCAGGACTAGCATAACAGATACGCAGTATTTT.

The J gene is TRBJ1-4, the V gene TRBV30; 12 positions match TRBD1. Germline V gene sequence: CDR1 GTSNPN, CDR2 SVGIG (reference sequence). The CDR3 spans 15 residues. Trimming removed 4 bases from V and 10 bases from J; junction bases left unmatched: 10. CDR3 protein: CAWIAAGTGGGKLFF. CDR3 in DNA: TGTGCCTGGATTGCAGCCGGGACAGGGGGCGGAAAACTGTTTTTT. The full variable domain, in which reference TRBV30 and TRBJ1-4 provide the parts outside the CDR3, is SQTIHQWPATLVQPVGSPLSLECTVEGTSNPNLYWYRQAAGRGLQLLFYSVGIGQISSEVPQNLSASRPQDRQFILSSKKLLLSDSGFYLCAWIAAGTGGGKLFFGSGTQLSVL.

This chain joins TRBV1 and TRBJ2-1; TRBD2 is the table's D call and was not checked against the DNA. TRBV1 is a pseudogene locus. This CDR3 has 14 amino acids. CDR3 coding DNA: TGCACCAGCAGGGGCAGCGGGAGATACAATGAGCAGTTCTTC. Translating gives CTSRGSGRYNEQFF.

This chain links TRBV6-1 with TRBJ1-5; possibly TRBD1 for D (6 bases). There are 15 residues in the CDR3. The V gene's germline CDR1 is MNHNS and CDR2 SASEGT. The V end was cut by 1 base, the J end by 10 bases, with 17 bases between. Here the CDR3 DNA reads TGTGCCAGCAGTGAAGGGGGGCAGGGGTTGTATCCCCAGCATTTT. Residues: CASSEGGQGLYPQHF.

The chain links TRBV20-1 to TRBJ1-1; no reliable D call. The CDR3 sequence is 11 residues long. CDR1 and CDR2 (germline): DFQATT, SNEGSKA (reference sequence). V lost 0 bases, J lost 7 bases, and 6 bases lay in between. CDR3 nucleotide sequence: TGCAGTGCTAGAGACGGGTGTGAAGCTTTCTTT. Its translation is CSARDGCEAFF.

This chain connects TRBV11-3 to TRBJ2-1, with unresolved D. Trimming removed 5 bases at V and 10 bases at J, with 15 bases between. There are 13 residues in the CDR3. Germline CDR1 reads SGHNT; CDR2 reads YENEEA. As DNA, the CDR3 is TGTGCCAGCAGCAACCATCCAGGATTCGAGCAGTTCTTC. Its protein product is CASSNHPGFEQFF.

The V and J genes are TRBV10-3 and TRBJ1-5; D perhaps matches TRBD1 (5 bases). CDR1 and CDR2 from the germline V gene are ENHRY and SYGVKD. This CDR3 is built from 13 residues. V lost 4 bases to trimming and J lost 7 bases, with 11 bases between them. The CDR3: CAISGSSGQPQHF. The DNA of the CDR3 is TGTGCCATCAGTGGGTCGTCAGGGCAGCCCCAGCATTTT.

The chain uses TRBV11-3 and TRBJ2-1; no reliable D call. Trimming took off 1 base at V and 10 bases at J, with 14 bases between the two ends. This CDR3 is 14 amino acids long. In germline, CDR1 is SGHNT, CDR2 YENEEA. The DNA of the CDR3 is TGTGCCAGCAGCTTAGGCCCGGTCGAAGCAGAGCAGTTCTTC. It encodes CASSLGPVEAEQFF.

The J gene is TRBJ2-7, the V gene TRBV6-1, with a tentative D call TRBD1 (6 bases). This CDR3 is built from 14 residues. CDR1 and CDR2 from the germline V gene are MNHNS and SASEGT. Trimming removed 8 bases at V and 3 bases at J, with 17 bases between. The CDR3 coding sequence is TGTGCCAGCCCTAGCCCTCAGGGGAACTACGAGCAGTACTTC. It codes for CASPSPQGNYEQYF.

J is TRBJ1-6 and V is TRBV7-9; a weak D match, TRBD1 (6 bases). The CDR3 extends over 16 amino acids. V was cut by 5 bases and J by 7 bases, with 18 bases left in between. Germline V gives CDR1 SEHNR, CDR2 FQNEAQ (reference sequence). CDR3 sequence: CASSQRGQPSNSPLHF. In nucleotides, the CDR3 is TGTGCCAGCAGCCAACGCGGACAGCCCTCCAATTCACCCCTCCACTTT.

The chain is built from TRBV6-6 and TRBJ2-7, with 10 bases fitting TRBD1. CDR3 length equals 15 residues. V gave up 7 bases and J gave up 1 base; unmatched junction bases: 7. The germline V gene encodes CDR1 MNHNY and CDR2 SVGAGI (reference sequence). In DNA form, the CDR3 reads TGTGCCAGCACCCCGGTGGGACAGGGGTCCTACGAGCAGTACTTC. This sequence encodes CASTPVGQGSYEQYF.

J is TRBJ1-2 and V is TRBV21-1; TRBD1, the table's D call, lacks a check against the DNA. TRBV21-1 is a pseudogene. The CDR3 has 13 residues. The CDR3 DNA reads as TGTGCCACCATTGGGGGACAGGGAGAAGGCTACACCTTC. Protein product: CATIGGQGEGYTF.

This clone was counted a few times. The chain has TRBV28 and TRBJ2-1, with 10 bases fitting TRBD2. The CDR3 contains 14 residues. With V trimmed by 5 bases and J by 7 bases, 5 bases remained unmatched. CDR1 and CDR2 (germline): MDHEN, SYDVKM. The CDR3 reads CASSPSGGANEQFF. The CDR3 DNA follows: TGTGCCAGCAGTCCAAGCGGGGGGGCAAATGAGCAGTTCTTC.

The chain links TRBV28 to TRBJ1-5, with D perhaps matching TRBD1 (6 bases). Deletions cut 5 bases from V and 7 bases from J, with 15 bases between. This CDR3 has 14 residues. Germline CDR1 is MDHEN and CDR2 is SYDVKM. CDR3 nucleotide sequence: TGTGCCAGCAGTCCCCGGTGGGGGCGACAGCCCCAGCATTTT. Its protein is CASSPRWGRQPQHF.

V and J are TRBV2 and TRBJ2-3; 10 nucleotides agree with TRBD2. The CDR3 sequence is 15 residues long. Germline V gives CDR1 SNHLY, CDR2 FYNNEI. With V trimmed by 1 base and J by 3 bases, 1 base remained unmatched. For the CDR3, the DNA is TGTGCCAGCAGTGAAGAACTAGCGGGGACAGATACGCAGTATTTT. Protein product: CASSEELAGTDTQYF. Full variable domain (missing parts from reference TRBV2 and TRBJ2-3): EPEVTQTPSHQVTQMGQEVILRCVPISNHLYFYWYRQILGQKVEFLVSFYNNEISEKSEIFDDQFSVERPDGSNFTLKIRSTKLEDSAMYFCASSEELAGTDTQYFGPGTRLTVL.

This clone came up a few times. This chain joins TRBV30 and TRBJ1-4; D might be TRBD1 (5 bases). Trimming cost V 3 bases and J 8 bases, with 13 bases left between them. There are 13 residues in the CDR3. Germline V lookup: CDR1 GTSNPN, CDR2 SVGIG (reference sequence). As DNA, the CDR3 is TGTGCCTGGAGCTGGACATCAGCCGAAAAACTGTTTTTT. Protein product: CAWSWTSAEKLFF.

V usage is TRBV9 and J usage is TRBJ1-3, with D unresolved. The CDR3 extends over 13 amino acids. Between the trimmed V and J ends, which lost 3 bases and 0 bases, there was a span of 4 bases. Germline loops: CDR1 SGDLS, CDR2 YYNGEE. CDR3 bases: TGTGCCAGCAGCGAGAGCTCTGGAAACACCATATATTTT. Residues: CASSESSGNTIYF.

CDR3 in DNA: TGTGCCTGGAGTAGGAGACAGGGTGGTCAGCCCCAGCATTTT. Encoded protein: CAWSRRQGGQPQHF. The V and J genes are TRBV30 and TRBJ1-5, with 7 bases aligning to TRBD1. The CDR3 spans 14 residues. CDR1 and CDR2 from the germline V gene are GTSNPN and SVGIG (reference sequence). The J segment lost 6 bases and the V segment lost 2 bases, leaving 7 bases of the junction unmatched.

V gene TRBV11-2 combines with J gene TRBJ2-1; TRBD2 aligns across 9 bases. Looked up from germline, CDR1 is SGHAT and CDR2 is FQNNGV. Losses at the gene ends were 2 bases for V and 4 bases for J; bases not matched to a gene: 9. This CDR3 has 17 residues. The CDR3 nucleotides read TGTGCCAGCAGCTTATTGTTGCGGAGCGGGGGGTACAATGAGCAGTTCTTC. Its translation is CASSLLLRSGGYNEQFF. Filled out from reference TRBV11-2 and TRBJ2-1, the complete variable domain reads EAGVAQSPRYKIIEKRQSVAFWCNPISGHATLYWYQQILGQGPKLLIQFQNNGVVDDSQLPKDRFSAERLKGVDSTLKIQPAKLEDSAVYLCASSLLLRSGGYNEQFFGPGTRLTVL.